This T cell receptor beta chain emerged from a study of tumor-infiltrating lymphocytes in primary liver carcinoma. For the study at large: Enrolled patients were male and female, aged 30 to 69 years. Study findings and constraints: Pairs comparing tumor with adjacent tissue or blood overlapped less than pairs drawn from tumor regions. Relative to blood, tumors carried a significantly larger fraction of the repertoire in their top 250 clones (p = 0.039).

DNA and RNA were both co-extracted from about 20-30 mg of bulk tissue that had not been sorted. Chronic HBV infection was present in the patients, who were treatment-naive. From 500 ng total RNA, TCR beta cDNA was generated with a primer in the constant region. Three nested multiplex PCR rounds, a slightly modified ARM-PCR method, built the TCR beta libraries. TCRdb processed the multiplex PCR reads anew with MiXCR; each CDR3 protein has one entry. Here the sample spans 45,000 or so distinct CDR3 sequences, roughly 75% being singletons. This clonotype was counted only a few times. Its target is unknown. Relative to the germline gene, one junction end is altered; a read error may explain this. This TCR was sampled from a woman aged 25-40 years with primary liver carcinoma and hepatitis B virus infection. Sequenced: tumor-adjacent normal liver tissue.

The CDR3 sequence: CASSQKAESSGNTIYF. CDR3 coding DNA: TGTGCCAGCAGCCAAAAGGCAGAGAGCTCTGGAAACACCATATATTTT. This rearrangement joins TRBV4-3 to TRBJ1-3; the D is unclear. Germline assignment: CDR1 LGHNA and CDR2 YSLEER. The CDR3 runs to 16 residues.